Presented here are 14 T cell receptor beta chains from one specimen sequenced in a study of cytomegalovirus exposure and HLA in healthy donors. Researchers ran the PCR with 60 Vbeta and 13 Jbeta primers. Assay: immunoSEQ multiplex PCR; the TCRdb copy retains only in-frame clones and omits some. Among some 45,000 clones listed, roughly half were seen once. Sequencing input: PBMCs. These receptors were obtained from a human donor in good health.

The rearrangement links TRBV7-9 to TRBJ2-1; 10 nucleotides agree with TRBD2. CDR3 size: 14 residues. The trim removed 3 bases at V and 4 bases at J, leaving 0 bases unmatched. Per germline, CDR1 SEHNR and CDR2 FQNEAQ (reference sequence). CDR3 sequence: CASSLTSGYNEQFF. CDR3 DNA sequence: TGTGCCAGCAGCTTGACTAGCGGGTACAATGAGCAGTTCTTC.

The gene calls are TRBV7-6 and TRBJ2-5; no clear D. V was trimmed by 5 bases and J by 4 bases, leaving 8 bases between them. This CDR3 contains 12 residues. Germline assignment: CDR1 SGHVS and CDR2 FNYEAQ. The CDR3 DNA follows: TGTGCCAGCAGCCCCCCAGGAGAGACCCAGTACTTC. Protein product: CASSPPGETQYF. Using reference TRBV7-6 and TRBJ2-5 for the parts outside the CDR3, the full variable domain is GAGVSQSPRYKVTKRGQDVALRCDPISGHVSLYWYRQALGQGPEFLTYFNYEAQQDKSGLPNDRFSAERPEGSISTLTIQRTEQRDSAMYRCASSPPGETQYFGPGTRLLVL.

The V gene is TRBV7-9, the J gene TRBJ2-1; TRBD2 might be the D (6 bases). CDR1 and CDR2 from the germline V gene are SEHNR and FQNEAQ (reference sequence). Trimming stripped 5 bases from V and 8 bases from J, with 16 bases between. This CDR3 is 14 amino acids long. CDR3 sequence: CASSPVSREDEQFF. The CDR3 region has the DNA TGTGCCAGCAGCCCCGTCTCTAGGGAGGATGAGCAGTTCTTC. Using reference TRBV7-9 and TRBJ2-1 for the parts outside the CDR3, the full variable domain is DTGVSQNPRHKITKRGQNVTFRCDPISEHNRLYWYRQTLGQGPEFLTYFQNEAQLEKSRLLSDRFSAERPKGSFSTLEIQRTEQGDSAMYLCASSPVSREDEQFFGPGTRLTVL.

This chain joins TRBV7-6 and TRBJ2-1; 8 bases agree with TRBD2. The V gene end was trimmed by 3 bases and the J gene end by 7 bases; junction bases not matched to a gene: 8. Germline CDR1 SGHVS, CDR2 FNYEAQ. The CDR3 length is 15 residues. This CDR3 is CASSFSGTGANEQFF. Written as DNA, the CDR3 is TGTGCCAGCAGCTTTAGCGGGACGGGGGCAAATGAGCAGTTCTTC.

This clone was detected a few times. The rearrangement joins TRBV19 to TRBJ2-6; 7 bases match TRBD1. After removal of 5 bases from V and 0 bases from J, the junction contained 4 bases not matched to a gene. This CDR3 has 16 residues. CDR1 is LNHDA, CDR2 SQIVND, per germline (reference sequence). CDR3 sequence reads: CASSPGDSSGANVLTF. CDR3 sequence (DNA): TGTGCCAGTAGTCCCGGGGACAGCTCTGGGGCCAACGTCCTGACTTTC. The whole variable domain, filled in from reference TRBV19 and TRBJ2-6, reads DGGITQSPKYLFRKEGQNVTLSCEQNLNHDAMYWYRQDPGQGLRLIYYSQIVNDFQKGDIAEGYSVSREKKESFPLTVTSAQKNPTAFYLCASSPGDSSGANVLTFGAGSRLTVL.

The chain links TRBV7-8 to TRBJ1-5; no clear D gene. Germline CDR1 SGHVS, CDR2 FQNEAQ. The CDR3 totals 15 residues. V lost 5 bases to trimming and J lost 0 bases, with 11 bases between them. The CDR3 sequence: CASSKNTYSNQPQHF. CDR3 sequence (DNA): TGTGCCAGCAGCAAGAACACATATAGCAATCAGCCCCAGCATTTT.

This clone was found a few times. Other DNA sequences in this specimen translate into the identical CDR3. The chain recombines TRBV4-3 with TRBJ2-7, with 10 positions matching TRBD1. Germline CDR1 and CDR2: LGHNA and YSLEER. The CDR3 runs 13 residues. With 3 bases clipped from V and 6 bases from J, the junction kept 2 bases outside the gene matches. CDR3 protein: CASSQGQGFEQYF. The CDR3 nucleotides read TGCGCCAGCAGCCAGGGACAGGGGTTCGAGCAGTACTTC.

This chain joins TRBV23-1 and TRBJ2-2; 14 bases align to TRBD2. TRBV23-1 belongs to the ORF category, with a function that is uncertain. The CDR3 extends over 21 amino acids. V lost 2 bases, J lost 5 bases, and 16 bases stayed unmatched. DNA for the CDR3: TGCGCCAGCAGTCAACAATTCCCGGGACTAGCGGGGGAAGATAGGACCGGGGAGCTGTTTTTT. It is translated as CASSQQFPGLAGEDRTGELFF.

The rearrangement links TRBV6-5 to TRBJ2-7, with D perhaps matching TRBD1 (5 bases). The CDR3 loop spans 14 amino acids. The ends were cut back, 6 bases at V and 1 base at J, with 13 bases in the middle. Germline CDR1 and CDR2: MNHEY and SVGAGI. The CDR3 sequence is CASRRTTASYEQYF. The CDR3 DNA is TGTGCCAGCAGAAGGACGACAGCATCCTACGAGCAGTACTTC.

This clone was counted a few times. The rearrangement uses TRBV5-6 and TRBJ1-6; D may be TRBD1 (6 bases). The ends were cut back, 3 bases at V and 9 bases at J, with 16 bases in the middle. The CDR3 spans 15 residues. Germline CDR1 and CDR2: SGHDT and YYEEEE. Here the CDR3 DNA reads TGTGCCAGCAGCTCCTCACAGGGCCGAAGTTCACCCCTCCACTTT. This codes for CASSSSQGRSSPLHF.

The rearrangement links TRBV11-2 to TRBJ1-1; maybe TRBD1 (5 bases). Germline CDR1 and CDR2: SGHAT and FQNNGV. The CDR3 covers 12 residues. The germline V and J ends were trimmed by 5 bases and 9 bases, with 13 bases remaining between them. The CDR3, as DNA: TGTGCCAGCAGCAGGGGCCAGAAGCAAGCTTTCTTT. As protein: CASSRGQKQAFF.

This clone was seen a handful of times. A junction end diverges from the germline sequence, so it may reflect a read error. The chain links TRBV7-2 to TRBJ2-5; TRBD2 might be the D (6 bases). This CDR3 contains 15 residues. Germline-derived CDR1 and CDR2 are SGHTA and FQGNSA. Here the CDR3 DNA reads TGTGCCAGCAGCATAGCCGGGACTTCCGGGGAGACCCAGTACTTC. This translates into CASSIAGTSGETQYF.

The chain couples TRBV28 to TRBJ1-3, with D perhaps TRBD1 (5 bases). The CDR3 is 17 amino acids. Germline CDR1 is MDHEN and CDR2 is SYDVKM. V dropped 2 bases and J dropped 0 bases, with 14 bases sitting between them. The CDR3 region has the DNA TGTGCCAGCAGTTTAGGGGGGATCAGAGGCTCTGGAAACACCATATATTTT. Protein: CASSLGGIRGSGNTIYF.

This clone appeared a few times. The chain has TRBV18 and TRBJ2-5, with no clear D. Looked up from germline, CDR1 is KGHSH and CDR2 is LQKENI. The CDR3 covers 11 residues. Between the trimmed V and J ends, which lost 6 bases and 1 base, there was a span of 3 bases. CDR3 nucleotide sequence: TGTGCCAGCTCCCTCCAAGAGACCCAGTACTTC. Amino acids: CASSLQETQYF.